The rows below give T cell receptor beta chains drawn from one sample of a study of blood T cell repertoires in COVID-19. Generated by immunoSEQ multiplex PCR, the TCRdb table keeps only in-frame clones and is missing some. Of 150,000 to 200,000 clones listed, approximately 86% were seen once; the top ten hold more than 1.5%. Input material: peripheral blood. All receptors come from a woman in her forties or fifties with acute or convalescent COVID-19. CDR3s include the opening cysteine and the closing phenylalanine or tryptophan. Each record gives: clone size, D gene, V gene, J gene, CDR3 protein, CDR3 DNA. A D gene is named only where the DNA matches it firmly. Some rows have no size entry. The others give once, few or many, or a class for an expanded clone.

.	.	TRBV5-5	TRBJ2-7	CASSLRQMSSYEQYF	TGTGCCAGCAGCCTGAGGCAGATGTCCTCCTACGAGCAGTACTTC
.	.	TRBV4-1	TRBJ1-2	CASSQYRDVDYGYTF	TGCGCCAGCAGCCAATACAGGGATGTGGACTATGGCTACACCTTC
few	.	TRBV28	TRBJ1-2	CASTPGQANYGYTF	TGTGCCAGCACCCCGGGACAAGCTAACTATGGCTACACCTTC
.	TRBD1	TRBV5-6	TRBJ2-5	CASSSGTGETQYF	TGTGCCAGCAGTTCCGGGACAGGGGAGACCCAGTACTTC
few	TRBD1	TRBV7-9	TRBJ2-7	CASSPGQGMQYF	TGTGCCAGCAGCCCCGGACAGGGGATGCAGTACTTC
.	TRBD2	TRBV27	TRBJ2-5	CASSPALAEIGQETQYF	TGTGCCAGCAGCCCCGCCCTAGCGGAGATAGGGCAAGAGACCCAGTACTTC
.	TRBD1	TRBV5-1	TRBJ1-4	CASSFSSGGRTNEKLFF	TGCGCCAGCAGCTTTTCTTCAGGGGGGAGGACTAATGAAAAACTGTTTTTT
.	.	TRBV19	TRBJ1-1	CASSRTANTEAFF	TGTGCCAGTAGTCGGACAGCGAACACTGAAGCTTTCTTT
.	.	TRBV10-3	TRBJ2-5	CAILRGLAETQYF	TGTGCCATCCTGAGGGGGTTGGCGGAGACCCAGTACTTC
.	TRBD1	TRBV7-6	TRBJ1-1	CASSAYRGNTEAFF	TGTGCCAGCAGCGCGTACAGGGGGAACACTGAAGCTTTCTTT
.	.	TRBV18	TRBJ1-2	CASSPLDRSNVGYTF	TGTGCCAGCTCACCATTAGACAGGTCCAACGTCGGCTACACCTTC
few	.	TRBV11-3	TRBJ1-1	CASSLGTKNTEAFF	TGTGCCAGCAGCTTAGGCACAAAGAACACTGAAGCTTTCTTT
.	TRBD1	TRBV11-3	TRBJ2-1	CASSLGRDRGDEQFF	TGTGCCAGCAGCTTAGGCCGGGACAGGGGTGATGAGCAGTTCTTC
.	.	TRBV3-1/TRBV3-2	TRBJ1-1	CASSPSRGSVNTEAFF	TGTGCCAGCAGCCCTTCCAGGGGCTCGGTGAACACTGAAGCTTTCTTT